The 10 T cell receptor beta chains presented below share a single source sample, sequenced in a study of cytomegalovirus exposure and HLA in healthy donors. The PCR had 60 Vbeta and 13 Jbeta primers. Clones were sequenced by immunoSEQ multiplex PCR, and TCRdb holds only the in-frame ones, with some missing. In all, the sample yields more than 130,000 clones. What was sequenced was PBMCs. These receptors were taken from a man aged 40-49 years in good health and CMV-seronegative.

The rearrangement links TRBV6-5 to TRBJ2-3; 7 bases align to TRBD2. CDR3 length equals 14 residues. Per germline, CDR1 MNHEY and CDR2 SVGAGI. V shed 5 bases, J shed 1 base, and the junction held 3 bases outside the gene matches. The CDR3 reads CASSRRGGTDTQYF. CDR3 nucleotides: TGTGCCAGCAGTAGACGGGGGGGCACAGATACGCAGTATTTT.

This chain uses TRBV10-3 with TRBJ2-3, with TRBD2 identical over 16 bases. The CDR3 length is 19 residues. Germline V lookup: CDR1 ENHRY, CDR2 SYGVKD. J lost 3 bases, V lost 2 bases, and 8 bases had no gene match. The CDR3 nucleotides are TGTGCCATCAGTGAGCCGCCGGGACTAGCGGGGGGGCCAACAGATACGCAGTATTTT. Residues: CAISEPPGLAGGPTDTQYF.

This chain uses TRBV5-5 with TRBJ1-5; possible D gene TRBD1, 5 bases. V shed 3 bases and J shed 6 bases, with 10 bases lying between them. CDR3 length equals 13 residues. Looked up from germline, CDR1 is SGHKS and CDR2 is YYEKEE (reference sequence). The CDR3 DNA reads TGTGCCAGCAGCTGGGATAGGGGTCAGCCCCAGCATTTT. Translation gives CASSWDRGQPQHF.

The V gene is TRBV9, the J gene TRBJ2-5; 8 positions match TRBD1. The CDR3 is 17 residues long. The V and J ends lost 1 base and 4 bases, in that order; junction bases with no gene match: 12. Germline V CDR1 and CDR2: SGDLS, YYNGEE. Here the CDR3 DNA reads TGTGCCAGCAGCGTATTCGGACAGGGACCTTCCATAGAGACCCAGTACTTC. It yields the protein CASSVFGQGPSIETQYF.

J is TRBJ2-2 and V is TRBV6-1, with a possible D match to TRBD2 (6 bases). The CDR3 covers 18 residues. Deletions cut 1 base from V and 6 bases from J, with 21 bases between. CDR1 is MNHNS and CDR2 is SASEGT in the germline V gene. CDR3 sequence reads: CASSEDSRGTSGAGELFF. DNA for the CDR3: TGTGCCAGCAGTGAAGACAGCCGCGGGACGTCGGGGGCCGGGGAGCTGTTTTTT.

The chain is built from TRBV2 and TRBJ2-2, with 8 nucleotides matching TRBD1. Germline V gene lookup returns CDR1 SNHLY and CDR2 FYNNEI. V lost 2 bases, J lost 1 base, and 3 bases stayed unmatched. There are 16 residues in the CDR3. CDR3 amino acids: CASSEFGTGNTGELFF. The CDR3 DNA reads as TGTGCCAGCAGTGAATTCGGGACAGGGAACACCGGGGAGCTGTTTTTT.

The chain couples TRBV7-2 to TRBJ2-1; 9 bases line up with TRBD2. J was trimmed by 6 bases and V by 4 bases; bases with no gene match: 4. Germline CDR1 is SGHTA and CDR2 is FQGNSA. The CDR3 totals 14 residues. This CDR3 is CASSSLAGVNEQFF. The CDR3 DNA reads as TGTGCCAGCAGCTCACTAGCGGGTGTCAATGAGCAGTTCTTC.

CDR3 sequence (DNA): TGTGCCAGCAGGCAAGATCAGGTTCTCTCTGGAAACACCATATATTTT. It specifies CASRQDQVLSGNTIYF. This sequence joins TRBV7-2 and TRBJ1-3; the D is unclear. In germline, CDR1 is SGHTA, CDR2 FQGNSA. This CDR3 is 16 amino acids long. V lost 6 bases and J 0 bases, leaving 15 bases between the germline ends.

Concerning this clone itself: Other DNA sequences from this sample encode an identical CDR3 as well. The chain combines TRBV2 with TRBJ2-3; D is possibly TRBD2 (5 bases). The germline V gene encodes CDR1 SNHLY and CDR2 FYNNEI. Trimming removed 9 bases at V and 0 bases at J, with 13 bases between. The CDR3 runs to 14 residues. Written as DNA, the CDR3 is TGTGCCAGTAGACAAGCGGTGAGCACAGATACGCAGTATTTT. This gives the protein CASRQAVSTDTQYF.

The CDR3 here is CASTYSNRGGSYEQYF. The CDR3 DNA follows: TGTGCCAGCACCTACTCCAACAGGGGCGGGTCCTACGAGCAGTACTTC. The chain has TRBV7-8 and TRBJ2-7, with 7 bases aligning to TRBD1. V shed 7 bases and J 1 base; nucleotides not matched to a gene: 13. The CDR3 sequence is 16 residues long. Germline assignment: CDR1 SGHVS and CDR2 FQNEAQ. The full variable domain, in which reference TRBV7-8 and TRBJ2-7 provide the parts outside the CDR3, is GAGVSQSPRYKVAKRGQDVALRCDPISGHVSLFWYQQALGQGPEFLTYFQNEAQLDKSGLPSDRFFAERPEGSVSTLKIQRTQQEDSAVYLCASTYSNRGGSYEQYFGPGTRLTVT.